This TCR beta chain was documented in a study of blood T cell repertoires in COVID-19. For the study at large: The origin of the acute and convalescent COVID-19 samples was the United States, Italy and Spain. T cells, B-cell-depleted T cells, or PBMCs provided the cDNA or gDNA that served as material.

This clone has more than one count but fewer than ten. This CDR3 is also generated by other DNA sequences in the sample. Trimming took off 6 bases at V and 2 bases at J, with 13 bases between the two ends. The CDR3 has 14 residues. Germline loops: CDR1 LNHDA, CDR2 SQIVND (reference sequence). Study processing details: Reference gene primers were amplified, and this amplification served to estimate nucleated cell counts. The table came from immunoSEQ multiplex PCR; TCRdb's copy has only in-frame clones and leaves some out. That table is the source of V, J and clone size, and D and trimming were worked out from the DNA. The table has approximately 90,000 clones, more than 75% seen once.

Sequencing used peripheral blood. The source of this sequence is a human donor in a cohort sampled during active COVID-19. V gene TRBV19 combines with J gene TRBJ1-2; a weak D match, TRBD1 (6 bases). CDR3 residues: CASRRAGANYGYTF. The DNA of the CDR3 is TGTGCCAGTAGAAGGGCGGGGGCGAACTATGGCTACACCTTC.